These T cell receptor beta chains were read from a single sample in a study of cytomegalovirus exposure and HLA in healthy donors. Profiled with immunoSEQ multiplex PCR; TCRdb holds only in-frame clones, not every one. Found here are over 150,000 clones, about 90% of them singletons; the top ten hold 3% to 3.5%. The sample was PBMCs. Receptors originate from a woman under 30 in good health and CMV-seropositive. The CDR3 runs from the conserved cysteine through the conserved F or W. A D gene is named only where the DNA matches it firmly. Rows may omit the clone size; those that give it use once, few, many or a size class.

V gene: TRBV4-2
J gene: TRBJ1-2
D gene: .
clone size: few
CDR3 DNA: TGTGCCAGCAAATCTGGGAACAGGGAGAACTATGGCTACACCTTC
CDR3 protein: CASKSGNRENYGYTF

V gene: TRBV5-4
J gene: TRBJ2-7
D gene: .
clone size: .
CDR3 DNA: TGTGCCAGCAGCTTTTTAGCCGAGCAGTACTTC
CDR3 protein: CASSFLAEQYF

V gene: TRBV7-3
J gene: TRBJ2-3
D gene: TRBD2
clone size: .
CDR3 DNA: TGTGCCAGCAGCTTATCTGGGGTCGCTAGCGGGATGGGAGATACGCAGTATTTT
CDR3 protein: CASSLSGVASGMGDTQYF

V gene: TRBV6-1
J gene: TRBJ1-4
D gene: .
clone size: .
CDR3 DNA: TGTGCCAGCAGTGAAGTGCCCCAGACAGACCTGTTTTTT
CDR3 protein: CASSEVPQTDLFF

V gene: TRBV6-6
J gene: TRBJ1-1
D gene: .
clone size: .
CDR3 DNA: TGTGCCAGCAGTTACCAGGGGTGGGATGAAGCTTTCTTT
CDR3 protein: CASSYQGWDEAFF

V gene: TRBV28
J gene: TRBJ2-1
D gene: .
clone size: once
CDR3 DNA: TGTGCCAGCAGTGCCTATGGAGCGGGCGTATACAATGAGCAGTTCTTC
CDR3 protein: CASSAYGAGVYNEQFF

V gene: TRBV10-3
J gene: TRBJ1-2
D gene: .
clone size: .
CDR3 DNA: TGTGCCATCAGTGAATCCGGGTCGCGAGGCTACACCTTC
CDR3 protein: CAISESGSRGYTF

V gene: TRBV9
J gene: TRBJ2-3
D gene: .
clone size: .
CDR3 DNA: TGTGCCAGCAGCGTAGTAGAGTCTAATACGCAGTATTTT
CDR3 protein: CASSVVESNTQYF

V gene: TRBV6-6
J gene: TRBJ2-6
D gene: .
clone size: .
CDR3 DNA: TGTGCCAGCAGTACAGGGAGTTCTGGGGCCAACGTCCTGACTTTC
CDR3 protein: CASSTGSSGANVLTF

V gene: TRBV11-3
J gene: TRBJ2-1
D gene: TRBD2
clone size: once
CDR3 DNA: TGTGCCAGCAGCCGCGGGGGTGGAGGTCTCAGCTCCTACAATGAGCAGTTCTTC
CDR3 protein: CASSRGGGGLSSYNEQFF

V gene: TRBV5-1
J gene: TRBJ1-3
D gene: .
clone size: .
CDR3 DNA: TGCGCCAGCAGCTTGGGCGGGGAGTCTGGAAACACCATATATTTT
CDR3 protein: CASSLGGESGNTIYF

V gene: TRBV7-9
J gene: TRBJ1-5
D gene: TRBD1
clone size: once
CDR3 DNA: TGTGCCAGCAGCTTAGGGCAGGGGGTATCACAGCCCCAGCATTTT
CDR3 protein: CASSLGQGVSQPQHF

V gene: TRBV19
J gene: TRBJ1-5
D gene: .
clone size: .
CDR3 DNA: TGTGCCAGTAGCCGAAACCTATATCAGCCCCAGCATTTT
CDR3 protein: CASSRNLYQPQHF

V gene: TRBV2
J gene: TRBJ2-1
D gene: TRBD2
clone size: .
CDR3 DNA: TGTGCCAGCAGTGAAGGGCTAGCGGGGAACAATGAGCAGTTCTTC
CDR3 protein: CASSEGLAGNNEQFF

V gene: TRBV2
J gene: TRBJ2-1
D gene: TRBD2
clone size: .
CDR3 DNA: TGTGCCAGCGAGGACTGGCGGGAGGCTCAGCAGTTCTTC
CDR3 protein: CASEDWREAQQFF

V gene: TRBV7-6
J gene: TRBJ2-7
D gene: .
clone size: .
CDR3 DNA: TGTGCCAGCAGCTTAGCAGGTGGGGGGGAGCAGTACTTC
CDR3 protein: CASSLAGGGEQYF

V gene: TRBV9
J gene: TRBJ2-7
D gene: TRBD2
clone size: once
CDR3 DNA: TGTGCCAGCAGCTTACCGGGACTAGCGGGTAACGAGCAGTACTTC
CDR3 protein: CASSLPGLAGNEQYF

V gene: TRBV5-1
J gene: TRBJ2-2
D gene: .
clone size: .
CDR3 DNA: TGCGCCAGCAGCTTGGCCGCAGGGGCCGGGGAGCTGTTTTTT
CDR3 protein: CASSLAAGAGELFF

V gene: TRBV2
J gene: TRBJ2-2
D gene: TRBD2
clone size: .
CDR3 DNA: TGTGCCAGCAGTATCCTAGCGGGGGACACCGGGGAGCTGTTTTTT
CDR3 protein: CASSILAGDTGELFF

V gene: TRBV30
J gene: TRBJ1-4
D gene: .
clone size: .
CDR3 DNA: TGTGCCTGGAGTGTATGGGGAGGGTATGAAAAACTGTTTTTT
CDR3 protein: CAWSVWGGYEKLFF

V gene: TRBV18
J gene: TRBJ1-5
D gene: TRBD1
clone size: few
CDR3 DNA: TGTGCCAGCTCACCGCAGGGGGCTGCGGAGCCCCAGCATTTT
CDR3 protein: CASSPQGAAEPQHF

V gene: TRBV2
J gene: TRBJ2-1
D gene: .
clone size: .
CDR3 DNA: TGTGCCAGCGGGAGTGGTCTAGCAGACAATGAGCAGTTCTTC
CDR3 protein: CASGSGLADNEQFF

V gene: TRBV7-3
J gene: TRBJ2-7
D gene: .
clone size: .
CDR3 DNA: TGTGCCAGCAGCTTAATCGGCGGATGGAACTCCGAGCAGTACTTC
CDR3 protein: CASSLIGGWNSEQYF

V gene: TRBV27
J gene: TRBJ1-2
D gene: .
clone size: .
CDR3 DNA: TGTGCCAGCACCCCCCGACGAGCGCGGGGCACCTTC
CDR3 protein: CASTPRRARGTF

V gene: TRBV19
J gene: TRBJ1-5
D gene: .
clone size: .
CDR3 DNA: TGTGCCAGTAGTACCAGGTCCCGAGGCAATCAGCCCCAGCATTTT
CDR3 protein: CASSTRSRGNQPQHF

V gene: TRBV2
J gene: TRBJ2-1
D gene: TRBD2
clone size: .
CDR3 DNA: TGTGCCAGCAGTGAAGACGTGCTTGCGGGGGATCCGACCGGGGAGTTCTTC
CDR3 protein: CASSEDVLAGDPTGEFF

V gene: TRBV6-5
J gene: TRBJ1-1
D gene: .
clone size: .
CDR3 DNA: TGTGCCAGCAGTTGGACTGTACTGAACACTGAAGCTTTCTTT
CDR3 protein: CASSWTVLNTEAFF

V gene: TRBV18
J gene: TRBJ1-1
D gene: .
clone size: .
CDR3 DNA: TGTGCCAGCTCACCAGGACATGGAGCTTTCTTT
CDR3 protein: CASSPGHGAFF

V gene: TRBV5-1
J gene: TRBJ2-4
D gene: TRBD2
clone size: .
CDR3 DNA: TGCGCCAGCAGCCCACTAGCGGGGGGTGGGGACGGCATTCAGTACTTC
CDR3 protein: CASSPLAGGGDGIQYF